A selection of T cell receptor beta chains follows, all from one sample in a study of T cell clones after liver transplantation. Some clones are missing from TCRdb's copy, which holds only in-frame ones; the method was immunoSEQ multiplex PCR. The sample holds some 50,000 clones, around 70% seen once. The sequences come from CD4+ T cells from blood, collected at the 22-month timepoint. The receptors originated from a human patient who received a liver transplant. Some T cells could come from the graft donor. CDR3s include the opening cysteine and the closing phenylalanine or tryptophan. Each record gives: D gene, clone size, V gene, J gene, CDR3 protein, CDR3 DNA. D genes are given only for firm matches. The size entry is marked missing in some rows and otherwise reads once, few, many or a size class.

>TRBD2|.|TRBV6-1|TRBJ2-7
CAISESTSGGDEQYF
TGTGCCATCAGTGAGTCAACTAGCGGGGGGGACGAGCAGTACTTC
>.|.|TRBV6-1|TRBJ1-5
CASSGGPTGNQPQHF
TGTGCCAGCAGTGGGGGTCCTACGGGCAATCAGCCCCAGCATTTT
>.|.|TRBV6-8|TRBJ1-6
CAGKGRSYNSPLHF
TGTGCCGGCAAGGGGAGGTCCTATAATTCACCCCTCCACTTT
>TRBD1|once|TRBV11-3|TRBJ2-2
CASSLGTGAFGELFF
TGTGCCAGCAGCTTAGGGACAGGGGCATTCGGGGAGCTGTTTTTT
>.|.|TRBV28|TRBJ1-5
CASRVSNQPQHF
TGTGCCAGCCGGGTTAGCAATCAGCCCCAGCATTTT
>.|.|TRBV7-9|TRBJ2-1
CASSLAQGRYNEQFF
TGTGCCAGCAGCTTAGCTCAGGGCCGTTACAATGAGCAGTTCTTC
>TRBD2|.|TRBV7-9|TRBJ2-1
CASSQVMTSGGNNEQFF
TGTGCCAGCAGCCAAGTAATGACTAGCGGGGGGAACAATGAGCAGTTCTTC
>TRBD1|.|TRBV7-2|TRBJ1-3
CASSPQGAQGNTIYF
TGTGCCAGCAGCCCCCAGGGGGCCCAAGGGAACACCATATATTTT
>.|few|TRBV7-2|TRBJ1-5
CASSLERGAQPQHF
TGTGCCAGCAGCTTAGAACGGGGGGCCCAGCCCCAGCATTTT
>.|once|TRBV5-6|TRBJ2-7
CASSFGTLVDEQYF
TGTGCCAGCAGCTTTGGAACCCTAGTGGACGAGCAGTACTTC
>TRBD2|.|TRBV4-1|TRBJ2-1
CASSQSGVPSSYNEQFF
TGCGCCAGCAGCCAAAGCGGGGTTCCGAGCTCCTACAATGAGCAGTTCTTC
>.|medium-sized|TRBV7-9|TRBJ1-2
CASSLDLDGYTF
TGTGCCAGCAGCTTGGACTTGGATGGCTACACCTTC
>.|.|TRBV4-2|TRBJ1-5
CASSQDAGAHQPQHF
TGTGCCAGCAGCCAAGATGCGGGGGCACATCAGCCCCAGCATTTT
>.|.|TRBV19|TRBJ1-5
CATSRGAQPQHF
TGTGCCACCTCCCGGGGGGCTCAGCCCCAGCATTTT
>.|.|TRBV7-2|TRBJ2-4
CASSAQELAKNIQYF
TGTGCCAGCAGCGCTCAGGAACTAGCCAAAAACATTCAGTACTTC
>.|.|TRBV7-3|TRBJ2-5
CASSLKGARGGQETQYF
TGTGCCAGCAGCTTAAAGGGCGCTAGGGGGGGCCAAGAGACCCAGTACTTC
>TRBD2|.|TRBV9|TRBJ2-5
CASSPNLWGSGGPRETQYF
TGTGCCAGCAGCCCCAACCTTTGGGGTAGCGGGGGGCCGAGGGAGACCCAGTACTTC
>TRBD1|.|TRBV6-5|TRBJ2-7
CASRRQGVYEQYF
TGTGCCAGCAGACGACAGGGGGTCTACGAGCAGTACTTC
>.|.|TRBV6-6|TRBJ1-2
CASSYSTQTANYGYTF
TGTGCCAGCAGTTACTCGACACAGACGGCTAACTATGGCTACACCTTC
>.|.|TRBV15|TRBJ1-2
CATSRDTNYGYTF
TGTGCCACCAGCAGGGACACTAACTATGGCTACACCTTC
>.|.|TRBV11-2|TRBJ1-4
CASSLQILGEKLFF
TGTGCCAGCAGCCTGCAGATCTTGGGTGAAAAACTGTTTTTT
>.|.|TRBV7-3|TRBJ1-5
CASSLGRNQPQHF
TGTGCCAGCAGCTTAGGCAGGAATCAGCCCCAGCATTTT
>TRBD2|.|TRBV9|TRBJ2-3
CASSPRLAGTDTQYF
TGTGCCAGCAGCCCACGACTAGCTGGGACAGATACGCAGTATTTT
>.|.|TRBV6-5|TRBJ1-1
CASSPIGVVTEAFF
TGTGCCAGCAGCCCGATAGGGGTGGTTACTGAAGCTTTCTTT
>.|.|TRBV7-6|TRBJ1-1
CASSLAYRDRNTEAFF
TGTGCCAGCAGCTTAGCCTACAGGGATCGGAACACTGAAGCTTTCTTT
>.|.|TRBV6-1|TRBJ1-2
CASSGRWTAFSNYGYTF
TGTGCCAGCAGTGGTCGGTGGACAGCCTTTTCTAACTATGGCTACACCTTC
>TRBD2|few|TRBV18|TRBJ2-1
CASSPGLGRDEQFF
TGTGCCAGCTCACCCGGACTAGGGCGGGATGAGCAGTTCTTC
>.|.|TRBV2|TRBJ2-5
CASRGGPPETQYF
TGTGCCAGCAGGGGCGGCCCCCCAGAGACCCAGTACTTC
>.|.|TRBV19|TRBJ1-3
CASSIRTFFDSSGNTIYF
TGTGCCAGTAGTATCCGAACCTTTTTTGACAGCTCTGGAAACACCATATATTTT
>.|few|TRBV7-2|TRBJ1-1
CASRPSTSNTEAFF
TGTGCCAGCAGACCAAGTACAAGTAACACTGAAGCTTTCTTT
>.|.|TRBV30|TRBJ1-6
CAWSVRGSSSYNSPLHF
TGTGCCTGGAGTGTGAGAGGGTCCAGCTCCTATAATTCACCCCTCCACTTT
>.|few|TRBV5-4|TRBJ1-6
CASSQDYRNSPLHF
TGTGCCAGCAGCCAGGACTACAGGAATTCACCCCTCCACTTT
>.|many|TRBV7-2|TRBJ1-2
CASSLGGYGYTF
TGTGCCAGCAGCTTAGGGGGGTATGGCTACACCTTC
>.|once|TRBV5-8|TRBJ1-4
CASSFRGSEKLFF
TGTGCCAGCAGCTTCAGGGGATCGGAAAAACTGTTTTTT
>.|.|TRBV2|TRBJ1-4
CASSEWAEDEKLFF
TGTGCCAGCAGTGAGTGGGCCGAGGATGAAAAACTGTTTTTT
>TRBD1|.|TRBV19|TRBJ1-4
CASADRGFEKLFF
TGTGCCAGTGCGGACAGGGGTTTCGAAAAACTGTTTTTT
>TRBD1|.|TRBV6-1|TRBJ2-2
CASRGDRGDGELFF
TGTGCCAGCAGGGGGGACAGGGGAGACGGGGAGCTGTTTTTT
>TRBD1|many|TRBV20-1|TRBJ2-5
CSADRDETQYF
TGCAGTGCTGACAGGGATGAGACCCAGTACTTC
>TRBD1|few|TRBV6-5|TRBJ2-1
CASSYAGQGYGNEQFF
TGTGCCAGCAGTTACGCGGGACAGGGGTACGGCAATGAGCAGTTCTTC
>.|few|TRBV7-8|TRBJ2-1
CASKNFGRGSYDEQFF
TGTGCCAGCAAGAATTTCGGACGGGGGAGTTACGATGAGCAGTTCTTC
>.|.|TRBV5-4|TRBJ2-7
CASSKDSSSSYEQYF
TGTGCCAGCAGCAAGGACAGTTCGAGCTCCTACGAGCAGTACTTC
>.|.|TRBV18|TRBJ2-5
CASSPEQTQYF
TGTGCCAGCTCACCAGAACAGACCCAGTACTTC
>TRBD1|.|TRBV5-4|TRBJ2-4
CASSSGQGGNIQYF
TGTGCCAGCAGCAGTGGACAGGGGGGAAACATTCAGTACTTC
>.|.|TRBV7-9|TRBJ2-2
CASSYAGANTGELFF
TGTGCCAGCAGCTACGCGGGGGCCAACACCGGGGAGCTGTTTTTT
>TRBD1|.|TRBV6-6|TRBJ1-1
CASRSQGGNTEAFF
TGTGCCAGCAGATCCCAGGGGGGGAACACTGAAGCTTTCTTT
>TRBD1|.|TRBV6-6|TRBJ1-3
CASTRQGASGNTIYF
TGTGCCAGCACTAGACAGGGGGCTTCTGGAAACACCATATATTTT
>.|few|TRBV7-2|TRBJ1-4
CASRMGDSPRSNEKLFF
TGTGCCAGCAGGATGGGTGACAGTCCCCGAAGTAATGAAAAACTGTTTTTT
>TRBD1|.|TRBV2|TRBJ1-4
CASSARDSPAF
TGTGCCAGCAGTGCCCGGGACAGCCCCGCTTTT
>TRBD1|.|TRBV6-1|TRBJ2-1
CASTAIQGAQNEQFF
TGTGCCAGCACCGCTATTCAGGGGGCGCAAAATGAGCAGTTCTTC
>.|once|TRBV7-2|TRBJ2-2
CASSQRGGRHGELFF
TGTGCCAGCAGCCAAAGGGGGGGTAGGCACGGGGAGCTGTTTTTT
>.|.|TRBV30|TRBJ2-1
CAWSVGSGNEQFF
TGTGCCTGGAGTGTAGGGAGCGGAAATGAGCAGTTCTTC
>.|.|TRBV9|TRBJ2-1
CASSVQTDTSSYNEQFF
TGTGCCAGCAGCGTTCAGACAGATACGAGCTCCTACAATGAGCAGTTCTTC
>.|.|TRBV7-2|TRBJ1-4
CASSLGVWEKLFF
TGTGCCAGCAGCTTGGGGGTTTGGGAAAAACTGTTTTTT
>.|.|TRBV9|TRBJ2-2
CASSVKTGELFF
TGTGCCAGCAGCGTGAAGACCGGGGAGCTGTTTTTT
>.|.|TRBV28|TRBJ2-7
CASFAGEHEQYF
TGTGCCAGCTTTGCCGGGGAGCACGAGCAGTACTTC
>.|.|TRBV5-1|TRBJ1-1
CASSLEGRDTEAFF
TGCGCCAGCAGCTTGGAGGGGCGCGACACTGAAGCTTTCTTT
>.|.|TRBV19|TRBJ2-1
CASSSQRGGYNEQFF
TGTGCCAGTAGTTCCCAGCGTGGGGGATACAATGAGCAGTTCTTC
>.|.|TRBV7-2|TRBJ2-3
CASSLAGGTQYF
TGTGCCAGCAGCTTAGCGGGTGGTACGCAGTATTTT
>.|few|TRBV11-2|TRBJ1-1
CASTSVFEAFF
TGTGCCAGCACCTCGGTTTTTGAAGCTTTCTTT
>.|.|TRBV5-1|TRBJ2-3
CASSLDGGASTDTQYF
TGCGCCAGCAGCTTGGATGGCGGGGCCAGCACAGATACGCAGTATTTT